One and the same sample provided the 22 T cell receptor beta chains below, sequenced in a study of cytomegalovirus exposure and HLA in healthy donors. In the PCR, 60 Vbeta and 13 Jbeta primers were used. Clones were sequenced by immunoSEQ multiplex PCR, and TCRdb holds only the in-frame ones, with some missing. Here the sample spans around 130,000 clones, approximately 80% being singletons. Specimen: PBMCs. These receptors all stem from a man between 18 and 29 years old in good health and CMV-seronegative.

The chain is built from TRBV23-1 and TRBJ2-7; the match to TRBD1 covers 9 bases. TRBV23-1 is known as an ORF, though its function is uncertain. The CDR3 is made up of 14 amino acids. V shed 5 bases, J shed 2 bases, and the junction held 4 bases outside the gene matches. The CDR3 DNA follows: TGCGCCAGCAGTAGGGGACAGGGACCCTACGAGCAGTACTTC. Translating it yields CASSRGQGPYEQYF.

This sequence joins TRBV30 and TRBJ2-3, with D possibly matching TRBD1 (6 bases). This CDR3 is 13 amino acids long. V was pared by 4 bases and J by 4 bases, with 12 bases between. The V gene's germline CDR1 is GTSNPN and CDR2 SVGIG (reference sequence). This CDR3 is CAWTRGTADTQYF. The DNA for the CDR3 is TGTGCCTGGACGAGGGGGACCGCAGATACGCAGTATTTT.

The rearrangement joins TRBV19 to TRBJ1-1; tentative D call: TRBD1 (5 bases). The CDR3 contains 12 residues. Germline V CDR1 and CDR2: LNHDA, SQIVND (reference sequence). Trimming took off 5 bases at V and 9 bases at J, with 13 bases between the two ends. The CDR3 coding sequence is TGTGCCAGTAGTCTTTCCGGGACTAAAGCTTTCTTT. Its translation: CASSLSGTKAFF.

The rearrangement uses TRBV29-1 and TRBJ1-2; 10 positions agree with TRBD1. CDR1 is SQVTM and CDR2 is ANQGSEA in the germline V gene. Germline trimming cut 7 bases from V and 3 bases from J; bases unmatched to any gene: 20. The CDR3 sequence is 18 residues long. DNA of the CDR3: TGCAGCGCCATTCCGACGACAGGGGGCGAACATCAAGACTATGGCTACACCTTC. The encoded protein is CSAIPTTGGEHQDYGYTF.

The CDR3 is CASRDRENTEAFF. Here the CDR3 DNA reads TGTGCCAGCAGAGACAGGGAAAACACTGAAGCTTTCTTT. This rearrangement joins TRBV10-3 to TRBJ1-1; TRBD1 matches 7 bases. The CDR3 sequence is 13 residues long. V was clipped by 10 bases and J by 2 bases; unmatched bases: 7. From germline, CDR1 is ENHRY and CDR2 SYGVKD.

J is TRBJ1-6 and V is TRBV7-2; maybe TRBD1 (6 bases). The CDR3 is made up of 17 amino acids. The V and J ends lost 2 bases and 8 bases respectively, with 19 bases between them. The germline gives CDR1 SGHTA, CDR2 FQGNSA. CDR3 in amino acids: CASSLSFGAGVDSPLHF. The CDR3 DNA sequence: TGTGCCAGCAGCTTATCGTTCGGGGCAGGGGTGGATTCACCCCTCCACTTT.

This CDR3 is CASSYRGQYF. CDR3 DNA sequence: TGTGCCAGCAGTTACAGGGGGCAGTACTTC. This chain links TRBV6-5 with TRBJ2-5; TRBD1 might be the D (6 bases). Per the germline V gene, CDR1 is MNHEY and CDR2 is SVGAGI. CDR3 size: 10 residues. V lost 2 bases, J lost 11 bases, and 6 bases lay in between.

The chain combines TRBV4-1 with TRBJ1-2, with no clear D. The CDR3 consists of 11 residues. CDR1 is MGHRA, CDR2 YSYEKL, per germline. V was pared by 10 bases and J by 2 bases, with 8 bases between. CDR3 sequence: CATRGNYGYTF. The CDR3 DNA reads as TGCGCCACGCGGGGAAACTATGGCTACACCTTC.

This chain joins TRBV2 and TRBJ2-1, with D hard to call. Trimming left V 5 bases short and J 9 bases short, with 14 bases between. CDR1 and CDR2 from the germline V gene are SNHLY and FYNNEI. The CDR3 runs to 13 residues. Written as DNA, the CDR3 is TGTGCCAGCAGTTCAGGATTCGATACTGAGCAGTTCTTC. This encodes CASSSGFDTEQFF.

With respect to this clone: The junction differs from germline at one of its ends, possibly a read error. V and J are TRBV7-7 and TRBJ2-1, with 8 bases lining up with TRBD1. The CDR3 contains 13 residues. Germline CDR1 is SSHAT and CDR2 is FNYEAQ (reference sequence). The CDR3 is CASSYTGGNEQFF. The CDR3 DNA sequence: TGTGCTAGCAGTTATACAGGGGGTAATGAGCAGTTCTTC. The full variable domain, in which reference TRBV7-7 and TRBJ2-1 provide the parts outside the CDR3, is GAGVSQSPRYKVTKRGQDVTLRCDPISSHATLYWYQQALGQGPEFLTYFNYEAQPDKSGLPSDRFSAERPEGSISTLTIQRTEQRDSAMYRCASSYTGGNEQFFGPGTRLTVL.

This chain connects TRBV7-2 to TRBJ2-7; TRBD2 matches 11 bases. V was clipped by 4 bases and J by 2 bases; unmatched bases: 10. Germline CDR1 is SGHTA and CDR2 is FQGNSA. This CDR3 contains 17 residues. The CDR3 bases are TGTGCCAGCAGCTCTCTAGCGGGGGGACTGAGGGCCTACGAGCAGTACTTC. Residues: CASSSLAGGLRAYEQYF.

The chain joins TRBV30 to TRBJ2-7; 9 positions match TRBD1. Germline values: CDR1 GTSNPN, CDR2 SVGIG (reference sequence). This CDR3 is built from 14 residues. J lost 4 bases, V lost 1 base, and 5 bases had no gene match. The CDR3 spells CAWSAGQGLYEQYF. In nucleotides, the CDR3 is TGTGCCTGGAGTGCGGGACAGGGTTTGTACGAGCAGTACTTC.

This chain connects TRBV28 to TRBJ1-4, with TRBD1 matching over 12 bases. The V and J ends lost 6 bases and 10 bases, in that order; junction bases with no gene match: 3. The germline V gene encodes CDR1 MDHEN and CDR2 SYDVKM. This CDR3 has 13 residues. Written as DNA, the CDR3 is TGTGCCAGCAGCCGGGACAGGGGGCGAAAACTGTTTTTT. Translating it yields CASSRDRGRKLFF. The full variable domain, rest sourced from reference TRBV28 and TRBJ1-4, is DVKVTQSSRYLVKRTGEKVFLECVQDMDHENMFWYRQDPGLGLRLIYFSYDVKMKEKGDIPEGYSVSREKKERFSLILESASTNQTSMYLCASSRDRGRKLFFGSGTQLSVL.

The chain joins TRBV28 to TRBJ1-6; TRBD1 agrees at 7 bases. J was trimmed by 7 bases and V by 5 bases; bases with no gene match: 11. This CDR3 contains 16 residues. The germline V gene has CDR1 MDHEN and CDR2 SYDVKM. The DNA for the CDR3 is TGTGCCAGCAGTCTCAGACCGGGACAGCAAAATTCACCCCTCCACTTT. This translates into CASSLRPGQQNSPLHF. The variable domain in full, completed from reference TRBV28 and TRBJ1-6, reads DVKVTQSSRYLVKRTGEKVFLECVQDMDHENMFWYRQDPGLGLRLIYFSYDVKMKEKGDIPEGYSVSREKKERFSLILESASTNQTSMYLCASSLRPGQQNSPLHFGNGTRLTVT.

The sample holds one count of this clone. V usage is TRBV14 and J usage is TRBJ1-4, with 7 nucleotides matching TRBD1. V lost 2 bases and J lost 5; bases outside the gene matches: 11. Germline V lookup: CDR1 SGHDN, CDR2 FVKESK. The CDR3 is made up of 17 amino acids. The CDR3 coding sequence is TGTGCCAGCAGCCAATGGAGGGGGCGTCCCCCGAATGAAAAACTGTTTTTT. Translated: CASSQWRGRPPNEKLFF.

The chain recombines TRBV7-9 with TRBJ1-1; 7 bases fit TRBD1. The length of the CDR3 is 15 residues. The J segment lost 8 bases and the V segment lost 5 bases, leaving 14 bases of the junction unmatched. CDR1 and CDR2 (germline): SEHNR, FQNEAQ (reference sequence). Written as DNA, the CDR3 is TGTGCCAGCAGCCTCCACCGGGACAGAATAAAAGAAGCTTTCTTT. Protein: CASSLHRDRIKEAFF.

This chain uses TRBV7-2 with TRBJ1-5; D is possibly TRBD1 (5 bases). Trimming shortened V by 1 base and J by 7 bases, and 17 bases separated the two germline ends. The CDR3 has 16 amino acids. Germline CDR1 SGHTA, CDR2 FQGNSA. The CDR3 DNA is TGTGCCAGCAGCTTAGTGCGAAGGGGCGTAAGGCAGCCCCAGCATTTT. Its translation is CASSLVRRGVRQPQHF.

The V gene is TRBV18, the J gene TRBJ1-2; 8 bases agree with TRBD1. Germline assignment: CDR1 KGHSH and CDR2 LQKENI. With 4 bases clipped from V and 0 bases from J, the junction kept 10 bases outside the gene matches. The CDR3 is 17 residues long. CDR3 protein: CASSQRDRNATNYGYTF. The CDR3 nucleotides are TGTGCCAGCTCACAAAGGGACAGGAACGCTACTAACTATGGCTACACCTTC. The variable domain in full, with the rest retrieved from reference TRBV18 and TRBJ1-2, is NAGVMQNPRHLVRRRGQEARLRCSPMKGHSHVYWYRQLPEEGLKFMVYLQKENIIDESGMPKERFSAEFPKEGPSILRIQQVVRGDSAAYFCASSQRDRNATNYGYTFGSGTRLTVV.

There are a few counts of this clone. V is TRBV5-1 and J is TRBJ1-2; D unresolved. Trimming removed 3 bases from V and 7 bases from J, with 13 bases in between. From germline, CDR1 is SGHRS and CDR2 YFSETQ. The CDR3 has 13 amino acids. Here the CDR3 reads CASSYALSGGYTF. CDR3 bases: TGCGCCAGCAGCTATGCCTTAAGCGGTGGCTACACCTTC.

Notes on this clone: Relative to the germline gene, one junction end is altered; a read error may explain this. This chain joins TRBV19 and TRBJ2-6; possibly TRBD2 for D (7 bases). Germline assignment: CDR1 LNHDA and CDR2 SQIVND (reference sequence). CDR3 length: 11 residues. DNA for the CDR3: TGTGCCAGTAGCGCCGGGGGGCACCTCCTTTTC. Residues: CASSAGGHLLF.

V gene TRBV27 combines with J gene TRBJ1-2, with D hard to call. CDR3 length: 13 residues. V was trimmed by 3 bases and J by 7 bases, leaving 12 bases between them. Germline CDR1 MNHEY, CDR2 SMNVEV (reference sequence). CDR3 DNA sequence: TGTGCCAGCAGTTTTCTCGGGTCTGGTGGCTACACCTTC. Amino acid sequence: CASSFLGSGGYTF.

The chain recombines TRBV5-1 with TRBJ2-7; 9 positions agree with TRBD1. Germline V gene lookup returns CDR1 SGHRS and CDR2 YFSETQ. This CDR3 comprises 15 residues. V lost 0 bases to trimming and J lost 5 bases; unmatched junction nucleotides: 6. The CDR3 protein is CASSLVGQGIDEQYF. The CDR3 DNA reads as TGCGCCAGCAGCTTGGTGGGACAGGGTATCGACGAGCAGTACTTC.